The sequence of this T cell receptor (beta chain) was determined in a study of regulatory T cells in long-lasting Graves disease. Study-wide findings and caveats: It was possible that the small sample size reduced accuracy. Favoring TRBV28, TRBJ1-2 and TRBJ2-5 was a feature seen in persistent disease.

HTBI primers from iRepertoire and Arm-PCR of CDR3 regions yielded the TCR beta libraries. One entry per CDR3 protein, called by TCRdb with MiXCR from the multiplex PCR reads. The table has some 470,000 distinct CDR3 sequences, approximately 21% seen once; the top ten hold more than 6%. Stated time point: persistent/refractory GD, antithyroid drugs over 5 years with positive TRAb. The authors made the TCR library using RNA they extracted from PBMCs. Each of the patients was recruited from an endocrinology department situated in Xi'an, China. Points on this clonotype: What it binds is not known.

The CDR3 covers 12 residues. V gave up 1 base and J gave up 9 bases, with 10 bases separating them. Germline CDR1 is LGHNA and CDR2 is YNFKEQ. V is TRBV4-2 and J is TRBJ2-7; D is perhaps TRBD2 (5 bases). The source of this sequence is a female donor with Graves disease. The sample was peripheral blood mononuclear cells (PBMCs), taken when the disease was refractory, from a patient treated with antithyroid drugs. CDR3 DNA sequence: TGTGCCAGCAGCCAAGGGGGAGTCGGGCAGTACTTC. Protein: CASSQGGVGQYF.